The next 30 T cell receptor beta chains were all read from a single sample in a study of control samples from healthy donors and cancer patients. Clones were read by immunoSEQ multiplex PCR, and TCRdb kept only the in-frame ones, dropping some. The sample has 60,000 to 75,000 clones, more than 70% seen once. The specimen was PBMCs. Receptors originate from a man in his sixties with colorectal cancer.

The rearrangement links TRBV7-2 to TRBJ2-7; no clear D. The CDR3 runs 12 residues. Trimming pared 3 bases from V and 6 bases from J, leaving 9 bases between. Germline CDR1 is SGHTA and CDR2 is FQGNSA. The CDR3 DNA sequence: TGTGCCAGCAGCTTCCTGGGAAGCGAGCAGTACTTC. Residues: CASSFLGSEQYF.

The chain has TRBV30 and TRBJ2-5; D possibly corresponds to TRBD2 (7 bases). The CDR3 contains 14 residues. Germline V lookup: CDR1 GTSNPN, CDR2 SVGIG (reference sequence). V gave up 0 bases and J gave up 5 bases, with 13 bases separating them. DNA of the CDR3: TGTGCCTGGAGTGTACGTCGGGGGGCCGAGACCCAGTACTTC. This sequence encodes CAWSVRRGAETQYF.

The count of this clone is one. CDR3 sequence reads: CASSVAPQETQYF. In nucleotides, the CDR3 is TGTGCCAGCAGCGTAGCTCCCCAAGAGACCCAGTACTTC. The chain links TRBV9 to TRBJ2-5; D is ambiguous. Germline V gives CDR1 SGDLS, CDR2 YYNGEE. The length of the CDR3 is 13 residues. V was shortened by 0 bases and J by 1 base, with 4 bases between the two germline ends.

This clone was seen just once. The chain couples TRBV28 to TRBJ2-4, with TRBD2 identical over 9 bases. Germline lookup yields CDR1 MDHEN and CDR2 SYDVKM. The CDR3 sequence is 17 residues long. Trimming cost V 0 bases and J 3 bases; bases outside gene matches: 6. CDR3 in amino acids: CASSLCAGGRVKNIQYF. Written as DNA, the CDR3 is TGTGCCAGCAGTTTATGCGCGGGGGGGCGGGTCAAAAACATTCAGTACTTC.

This chain joins TRBV18 and TRBJ2-2; a weak D match, TRBD2 (5 bases). V lost 2 bases, J lost 0 bases, and 19 bases lay in between. The length of the CDR3 is 19 residues. Germline V gives CDR1 KGHSH, CDR2 LQKENI. The CDR3 DNA is TGTGCCAGCTCACCAATAAATTCTATCCGGGGTTCGAACACCGGGGAGCTGTTTTTT. Translated: CASSPINSIRGSNTGELFF.

V is TRBV5-4 and J is TRBJ1-1; D may be TRBD1 (6 bases). Trimming removed 4 bases from V and 8 bases from J, with 12 bases in between. Germline V gives CDR1 SGHNT, CDR2 YYREEE (reference sequence). The CDR3 covers 12 residues. In DNA form, the CDR3 reads TGTGCCAGCAGCAGGACAGAGAGAGAAGCTTTCTTT. Its protein is CASSRTEREAFF. The entire variable domain, with the rest obtained from reference TRBV5-4 and TRBJ1-1, is as follows: ETGVTQSPTHLIKTRGQQVTLRCSSQSGHNTVSWYQQALGQGPQFIFQYYREEENGRGNFPPRFSGLQFPNYSSELNVNALELDDSALYLCASSRTEREAFFGQGTRLTVV.

The chain employs TRBV2 and TRBJ2-7, with TRBD1 identical over 8 bases. V lost 3 bases to trimming and J lost 5 bases; unmatched junction nucleotides: 9. The CDR3 loop spans 15 amino acids. The germline gives CDR1 SNHLY, CDR2 FYNNEI. This chain's CDR3 is CASSDSDRGGHEQYF. CDR3 coding DNA: TGTGCCAGCAGTGACTCCGACAGGGGCGGCCACGAGCAGTACTTC.

The gene calls are TRBV15 and TRBJ2-5; 8 nucleotides align to TRBD2. V trimming: 8 bases; J trimming: 3 bases; junction bases outside the gene matches: 8. The germline CDR1 and CDR2 sequences are LNHNV and YYDKDF (reference sequence). This CDR3 is built from 14 residues. CDR3 residues: CATQRGGREETQYF. The CDR3 DNA reads TGTGCCACCCAACGGGGGGGCCGGGAAGAGACCCAGTACTTC.

The count of this clone is one. The rearrangement joins TRBV18 to TRBJ1-5; unclear D gene. The V end was cut by 8 bases, the J end by 1 base, with 12 bases between. From germline, CDR1 is KGHSH and CDR2 LQKENI. This CDR3 has 14 amino acids. This CDR3 is CASQKDKSNQPQHF. The DNA for the CDR3 is TGTGCCAGCCAAAAAGACAAGAGCAATCAGCCCCAGCATTTT.

In this sample, this clone turned up a few times. V is TRBV27 and J is TRBJ2-1; perhaps TRBD1 as D (6 bases). The germline gives CDR1 MNHEY, CDR2 SMNVEV (reference sequence). The CDR3 spans 12 residues. V lost 6 bases to trimming and J lost 9 bases, with 12 bases between them. CDR3 coding DNA: TGTGCCAGCAGAGGTCAGGGGAGTGAGCAGTTCTTC. Its protein product is CASRGQGSEQFF.

The rearrangement uses TRBV6-6 and TRBJ1-5, with a tentative D call TRBD1 (5 bases). CDR3 length: 16 residues. The V end was cut by 8 bases, the J end by 0 bases, with 17 bases between. Germline lookup yields CDR1 MNHNY and CDR2 SVGAGI (reference sequence). Written as DNA, the CDR3 is TGTGCCAGCCTCTGGGGGGGGTTAATTAGCAATCAGCCCCAGCATTTT. It translates to CASLWGGLISNQPQHF.

V is TRBV6-2 or TRBV6-3 and J is TRBJ2-5, with 7 bases that match TRBD1. CDR3 length: 15 amino acids. The V gene end was trimmed by 4 bases and the J gene end by 0 bases; junction bases not matched to a gene: 5. The germline CDR1 and CDR2 sequences are MNHEY and SVGEGT. CDR3: CASSSLQGYQETQYF. In nucleotides, the CDR3 is TGTGCCAGCAGTTCATTACAGGGGTACCAAGAGACCCAGTACTTC.

This rearrangement joins TRBV9 to TRBJ2-7; D is possibly TRBD1 (6 bases). Germline V CDR1 and CDR2: SGDLS, YYNGEE. Trimming removed 5 bases at V and 5 bases at J, with 14 bases between. CDR3 size: 13 residues. CDR3 sequence reads: CASRTGFENEQYF. The DNA of the CDR3 is TGTGCCAGCAGAACAGGGTTCGAAAACGAGCAGTACTTC. Together with reference TRBV9 and TRBJ2-7, the CDR3 gives the full variable domain: DSGVTQTPKHLITATGQRVTLRCSPRSGDLSVYWYQQSLDQGLQFLIQYYNGEERAKGNILERFSAQQFPDLHSELNLSSLELGDSALYFCASRTGFENEQYFGPGTRLTVT.

V is TRBV6-6 and J is TRBJ1-1; D unclear. The CDR3 sequence is 11 residues long. CDR1 is MNHNY, CDR2 SVGAGI, per germline (reference sequence). V lost 5 bases to trimming and J lost 13 bases, with 14 bases between them. The chain's CDR3 is CASSQLGDVFF. DNA for the CDR3: TGTGCCAGCAGTCAACTGGGTGATGTTTTCTTT.

This sequence joins TRBV5-4 and TRBJ1-4, with D possibly TRBD1 on 5 matching bases. CDR1 SGHNT and CDR2 YYREEE come from the germline V gene (reference sequence). V dropped 0 bases and J dropped 8 bases, with 11 bases sitting between them. This CDR3 comprises 14 residues. CDR3 sequence: CASSLGGAGEKLFF. CDR3 DNA sequence: TGTGCCAGCAGCTTGGGAGGGGCCGGGGAAAAACTGTTTTTT.

The J gene is TRBJ2-7, the V gene TRBV18, with TRBD1 matching 7 bases. This CDR3 region has 17 residues. The V gene end was trimmed by 0 bases and the J gene end by 2 bases; junction bases not matched to a gene: 10. CDR1 KGHSH and CDR2 LQKENI come from the germline V gene. CDR3 amino acids: CASSPPKWTGGAYEQYF. The CDR3 nucleotides read TGTGCCAGCTCACCACCGAAGTGGACAGGAGGAGCCTACGAGCAGTACTTC.

The chain has TRBV5-6 and TRBJ1-6; maybe TRBD1 (5 bases). Germline CDR1 is SGHDT and CDR2 is YYEEEE. Trimming shortened V by 1 base and J by 9 bases, and 14 bases separated the two germline ends. The CDR3 is 15 residues long. The chain's CDR3 is CASSLRQGSASPLHF. CDR3 DNA sequence: TGTGCCAGCAGCTTGAGGCAGGGATCCGCTTCACCCCTCCACTTT. The variable domain in full, completed from reference TRBV5-6 and TRBJ1-6, reads DAGVTQSPTHLIKTRGQQVTLRCSPKSGHDTVSWYQQALGQGPQFIFQYYEEEERQRGNFPDRFSGHQFPNYSSELNVNALLLGDSALYLCASSLRQGSASPLHFGNGTRLTVT.

This clone was counted once. V and J are TRBV2 and TRBJ1-2; D is uncertain. This CDR3 contains 15 residues. CDR1 SNHLY and CDR2 FYNNEI come from the germline V gene. Trimming removed 4 bases at V and 1 base at J, with 13 bases between. In nucleotides, the CDR3 is TGTGCCAGCAGTGGCAGGACTGAAATTAACTATGGCTACACCTTC. Protein sequence: CASSGRTEINYGYTF.

The chain combines TRBV10-3 with TRBJ1-1; TRBD1 might be the D (6 bases). Germline loops: CDR1 ENHRY, CDR2 SYGVKD. V was shortened by 6 bases and J by 4 bases, with 21 bases between the two germline ends. The CDR3 is 16 amino acids. The CDR3 protein is CAIRDDLQGWSTEAFF. CDR3 coding DNA: TGTGCCATCAGGGACGACTTACAGGGATGGAGCACTGAAGCTTTCTTT.

The CDR3 loop is CASSVGQGPSYEQYF. The CDR3 coding sequence is TGTGCCAGCAGCGTAGGACAGGGTCCCAGCTACGAGCAGTACTTC. V usage is TRBV9 and J usage is TRBJ2-7; 7 bases match TRBD1. This CDR3 region has 15 residues. V gave up 0 bases and J gave up 3 bases; unmatched junction bases: 6. The germline gives CDR1 SGDLS, CDR2 YYNGEE. The whole variable domain, filled in from reference TRBV9 and TRBJ2-7, reads DSGVTQTPKHLITATGQRVTLRCSPRSGDLSVYWYQQSLDQGLQFLIQYYNGEERAKGNILERFSAQQFPDLHSELNLSSLELGDSALYFCASSVGQGPSYEQYFGPGTRLTVT.

This chain connects TRBV27 to TRBJ2-4; D uncertain. In germline, CDR1 is MNHEY, CDR2 SMNVEV (reference sequence). Deletions cut 4 bases from V and 9 bases from J, with 10 bases between. This CDR3 has 12 amino acids. The CDR3, as DNA: TGTGCCAGCAGTTCCCTGTCTGGCATTCAGTACTTC. Translating gives CASSSLSGIQYF.

The chain employs TRBV5-1 and TRBJ2-3; 9 bases align to TRBD2. Germline V gene lookup returns CDR1 SGHRS and CDR2 YFSETQ. The junction had 4 bases not matched to a gene; V was cut back by 4 bases and J by 1 base. This CDR3 region has 15 residues. CDR3 protein: CASSHPSGGTDTQYF. CDR3 DNA: TGCGCCAGCAGCCATCCTAGCGGGGGCACAGATACGCAGTATTTT.

V and J are TRBV7-3 and TRBJ2-1; 10 bases are a match to TRBD2. V dropped 2 bases and J dropped 4; count of bases not matched to a gene: 5. The CDR3 has 16 amino acids. CDR1 is SGHTA, CDR2 FQGTGA, per germline. CDR3 nucleotides: TGTGCCAGCAGCTTACTTATAGCGGGGGGATACAATGAGCAGTTCTTC. Translating gives CASSLLIAGGYNEQFF.

The CDR3 loop is CASSSNGWTLGEQFF. For the CDR3, the DNA is TGTGCCAGCAGTTCCAATGGTTGGACTCTGGGTGAGCAGTTCTTC. The gene calls are TRBV28 and TRBJ2-1, with a possible D match to TRBD2 (5 bases). The CDR3 is 15 residues long. Germline-derived CDR1 and CDR2 are MDHEN and SYDVKM. Trimming removed 4 bases at V and 9 bases at J, with 19 bases between.

Only one count was recorded for this clone. The chain joins TRBV18 to TRBJ1-4, with D perhaps matching TRBD1 (5 bases). V was shortened by 3 bases and J by 8 bases, with 13 bases between the two germline ends. The CDR3 contains 14 residues. Germline V gives CDR1 KGHSH, CDR2 LQKENI. The CDR3 spells CASSPGRAQEKLFF. For the CDR3, the DNA is TGTGCCAGCTCACCGGGCAGGGCTCAGGAAAAACTGTTTTTT.

The chain combines TRBV30 with TRBJ1-5, with 10 bases aligning to TRBD1. Germline values: CDR1 GTSNPN, CDR2 SVGIG (reference sequence). V shed 7 bases, J shed 3 bases, and the junction held 3 bases outside the gene matches. The CDR3 totals 13 residues. The CDR3 coding sequence is TGTGCCTTGGACAGGGGGAACAATCAGCCCCAGCATTTT. Its translation: CALDRGNNQPQHF.

The chain recombines TRBV6-6 with TRBJ2-7; possibly TRBD2 for D (6 bases). V was cut by 7 bases and J by 2 bases, with 18 bases left in between. CDR3 length equals 15 residues. From germline, CDR1 is MNHNY and CDR2 SVGAGI (reference sequence). The CDR3 protein is CASTRGARKPYEQYF. The CDR3 DNA reads TGTGCCAGCACCCGCGGGGCCCGGAAACCCTACGAGCAGTACTTC.

This clone was observed a single time. The gene calls are TRBV19 and TRBJ1-2; no clear D gene. V was cut by 5 bases and J by 6 bases, with 4 bases left in between. The CDR3 totals 10 residues. CDR1 and CDR2 from the germline V gene are LNHDA and SQIVND (reference sequence). The CDR3 loop reads CASSYDGYTF. The DNA for the CDR3 is TGTGCCAGTAGTTACGATGGCTACACCTTC.

The chain couples TRBV2 to TRBJ2-3; 9 bases are a match to TRBD2. The CDR3 runs to 14 residues. Germline values: CDR1 SNHLY, CDR2 FYNNEI. The V gene end was trimmed by 8 bases and the J gene end by 4 bases; junction bases not matched to a gene: 7. CDR3 coding DNA: TGTGCCAGCGAGGAGGCGGGGGGGGCAGATACGCAGTATTTT. Translating gives CASEEAGGADTQYF.

The chain has TRBV11-1 and TRBJ2-3; D call uncertain. The germline V gene encodes CDR1 SGHAT and CDR2 FQDESV (reference sequence). The CDR3 runs 13 residues. Trimming took 2 bases from V and 5 from J, leaving 8 bases between them. The CDR3 loop is CASSLSRGDTQYF. Here the CDR3 DNA reads TGTGCCAGCAGCTTAAGCCGCGGAGATACGCAGTATTTT.